Presented here are 18 T cell receptor beta chains from one specimen sequenced in a study of blood T cell repertoires in COVID-19. TCRdb keeps only in-frame clones here, not all; method: immunoSEQ multiplex PCR. The sample has 15,000 to 20,000 clones, approximately 84% seen once. Sequencing was done on a sample of peripheral blood. The receptors stem from a human donor with active COVID-19. The donor label of this sample is uncertain.

The chain links TRBV6-5 to TRBJ2-3; 8 nucleotides match TRBD2. This CDR3 has 12 residues. The trim removed 8 bases at V and 4 bases at J, leaving 2 bases unmatched. CDR1 is MNHEY, CDR2 SVGAGI, per germline. Here the CDR3 reads CASREGPDTQYF. For the CDR3, the DNA is TGTGCCAGCCGGGAGGGCCCAGATACGCAGTATTTT.

This chain links TRBV25-1 with TRBJ2-1, with 10 bases that match TRBD2. The CDR3 extends over 16 amino acids. CDR1 and CDR2 (germline): MGHDK, SYGVNS. V dropped 3 bases and J dropped 12; count of bases not matched to a gene: 14. In DNA form, the CDR3 reads TGTGCCAGCAGTGAGGGATTCGCTAGCGGGAGATTTGGGCAGTTCTTC. It encodes CASSEGFASGRFGQFF.

This chain uses TRBV7-8 with TRBJ1-2; D not certain. V lost 0 bases, J lost 5 bases, and 7 bases lay in between. Looked up from germline, CDR1 is SGHVS and CDR2 is FQNEAQ. The CDR3 has 13 residues. CDR3 residues: CASSLARSYGYTF. The CDR3 nucleotides are TGTGCCAGCAGCTTAGCTAGATCATATGGCTACACCTTC.

This clone was recorded once. The V call is TRBV6-6, the J call TRBJ2-3, with 10 positions matching TRBD2. Germline V gene data show CDR1 as MNHNY and CDR2 as SVGAGI (reference sequence). The CDR3 is made up of 16 amino acids. The trim removed 4 bases at V and 1 base at J, leaving 5 bases unmatched. The CDR3: CASSSILAGRTDTQYF. The CDR3 DNA sequence: TGTGCCAGCAGTTCAATACTAGCGGGGCGCACAGATACGCAGTATTTT.

The chain couples TRBV7-8 to TRBJ1-6; 9 bases align to TRBD1. Germline V gene data show CDR1 as SGHVS and CDR2 as FQNEAQ. The CDR3 totals 15 residues. V lost 1 base to trimming and J lost 10 bases; unmatched junction nucleotides: 5. CDR3 residues: CASSLEGTGYSPLHF. The CDR3 nucleotides read TGTGCCAGCAGCTTAGAAGGGACAGGGTACTCACCCCTCCACTTT.

The CDR3 DNA sequence: TGTGCCAGCAGCAGCGGGACTAGCGGCTCCTACGAGCAGTACTTC. It encodes CASSSGTSGSYEQYF. This sequence joins TRBV3-1 (or the pseudogene TRBV3-2) and TRBJ2-7, with 11 bases aligning to TRBD2. Per the germline V gene, CDR1 is LGHDT and CDR2 is YNNKEL (reference sequence). V shed 5 bases, J shed 0 bases, and the junction held 3 bases outside the gene matches. CDR3 length: 15 residues.

The chain employs TRBV30 and TRBJ2-3, with TRBD2 identical over 10 bases. The CDR3 is made up of 15 amino acids. Germline V gene sequence: CDR1 GTSNPN, CDR2 SVGIG (reference sequence). The V gene end was trimmed by 5 bases and the J gene end by 5 bases; junction bases not matched to a gene: 10. The CDR3 loop is CAWGTGTSEIDTQYF. DNA of the CDR3: TGTGCCTGGGGAACCGGGACTAGCGAAATAGATACGCAGTATTTT.

This clone was recorded once. The chain joins TRBV18 to TRBJ1-3; a possible D gene is TRBD1 (5 bases). Germline V CDR1 and CDR2: KGHSH, LQKENI. Trimming removed 2 bases from V and 0 bases from J, with 14 bases in between. The CDR3 sequence is 17 residues long. For the CDR3, the DNA is TGTGCCAGCTCACCATCCGGGGGAACCTCCTCTGGAAACACCATATATTTT. It is translated as CASSPSGGTSSGNTIYF.

The chain has TRBV7-2 and TRBJ2-3, with TRBD2 identical over 7 bases. This CDR3 spans 15 amino acids. CDR1 SGHTA and CDR2 FQGNSA come from the germline V gene. V shed 5 bases, J shed 3 bases, and the junction held 8 bases outside the gene matches. The CDR3 coding sequence is TGTGCCAGCAGCCCTAGCGGAGCCCGAACAGATACGCAGTATTTT. This encodes CASSPSGARTDTQYF.

This clone was observed a single time. V and J are TRBV6-1 and TRBJ2-1, with D possibly being TRBD2 (5 bases). The germline V gene encodes CDR1 MNHNS and CDR2 SASEGT. This CDR3 contains 15 residues. V was trimmed by 1 base and J by 7 bases, leaving 14 bases between them. CDR3 residues: CASSEVLGLRNEQFF. DNA for the CDR3: TGTGCCAGCAGTGAAGTACTAGGGTTGCGGAATGAGCAGTTCTTC.

The chain combines TRBV11-3 with TRBJ2-5, with TRBD1 matching 7 bases. The germline gives CDR1 SGHNT, CDR2 YENEEA. The CDR3 runs 14 residues. Losses at the gene ends were 8 bases for V and 2 bases for J; bases not matched to a gene: 8. The CDR3 nucleotides are TGTGCCAGCGCAGGGGGTCCATCACAAGAGACCCAGTACTTC. This encodes CASAGGPSQETQYF.

V and J are TRBV10-3 and TRBJ1-3; 7 bases line up with TRBD1. The CDR3 consists of 17 residues. V shed 6 bases, J shed 0 bases, and the junction held 11 bases outside the gene matches. Per germline, CDR1 ENHRY and CDR2 SYGVKD. Written as DNA, the CDR3 is TGTGCCATCAGGAGGGGACGGGGACAGTCCTCTGGAAACACCATATATTTT. Translating gives CAIRRGRGQSSGNTIYF.

This clone has only a few counts. This chain joins TRBV11-3 and TRBJ1-6; D remains unclear. Germline CDR1 and CDR2: SGHNT and YENEEA. The length of the CDR3 is 14 residues. The V gene lost 1 base and the J gene lost 8 bases, with 9 bases spanning the gap. Written as DNA, the CDR3 is TGTGCCAGCAGCTTAGGGCGGACTGATTCACCCCTCCACTTT. It encodes CASSLGRTDSPLHF.

This sequence joins TRBV5-4 and TRBJ1-1, with TRBD1 as a possible D gene (5 bases). V was clipped by 3 bases and J by 5 bases, with 17 bases between them. Germline CDR1 and CDR2: SGHNT and YYREEE (reference sequence). The CDR3 spans 15 residues. The CDR3 loop reads CASSWGLPGETEAFF. DNA for the CDR3: TGTGCCAGCAGCTGGGGACTCCCGGGGGAGACTGAAGCTTTCTTT.

This clone was observed a few times. The chain couples TRBV3-1 (or the pseudogene TRBV3-2) to TRBJ2-3; TRBD1 matches 8 bases. CDR1 and CDR2 from the germline V gene are LGHDT and YNNKEL (reference sequence). V lost 4 bases to trimming and J lost 1 base; unmatched junction nucleotides: 7. CDR3 length: 16 amino acids. For the CDR3, the DNA is TGTGCCAGCAGCCCGCCGACAGGGGAAGGCACAGATACGCAGTATTTT. Residues: CASSPPTGEGTDTQYF.

V gene TRBV5-1 combines with J gene TRBJ2-7; TRBD1 agrees at 8 bases. The CDR3 consists of 16 residues. V was pared by 0 bases and J by 4 bases, with 9 bases of the junction left unmatched. CDR1 and CDR2 (germline): SGHRS, YFSETQ. The CDR3 here is CASSLDTGGNLYEQYF. CDR3 DNA sequence: TGCGCCAGCAGCTTGGACACAGGGGGGAATTTGTACGAGCAGTACTTC.

This sequence joins TRBV5-4 and TRBJ2-5; 10 nucleotides line up with TRBD2. Trimming at V came to 3 bases and at J to 4 bases, leaving 6 bases not matched to a gene. The CDR3 totals 15 residues. Germline CDR1 is SGHNT and CDR2 is YYREEE (reference sequence). The chain's CDR3 is CASSSGSGGAETQYF. DNA of the CDR3: TGTGCCAGCAGCTCGGGCAGCGGGGGGGCAGAGACCCAGTACTTC.

The J gene is TRBJ2-7, the V gene TRBV5-5; the D gene is possibly TRBD1 (5 bases). Germline V gene sequence: CDR1 SGHKS, CDR2 YYEKEE (reference sequence). V was cut by 8 bases and J by 6 bases, with 15 bases left in between. This CDR3 comprises 12 residues. CDR3 amino acids: CASGHKASEQYF. The CDR3 nucleotides are TGTGCCAGTGGACACAAGGCGAGCGAGCAGTACTTC. Full variable domain (remainder filled in from reference TRBV5-5 and TRBJ2-7): DAGVTQSPTHLIKTRGQQVTLRCSPISGHKSVSWYQQVLGQGPQFIFQYYEKEERGRGNFPDRFSARQFPNYSSELNVNALLLGDSALYLCASGHKASEQYFGPGTRLTVT.